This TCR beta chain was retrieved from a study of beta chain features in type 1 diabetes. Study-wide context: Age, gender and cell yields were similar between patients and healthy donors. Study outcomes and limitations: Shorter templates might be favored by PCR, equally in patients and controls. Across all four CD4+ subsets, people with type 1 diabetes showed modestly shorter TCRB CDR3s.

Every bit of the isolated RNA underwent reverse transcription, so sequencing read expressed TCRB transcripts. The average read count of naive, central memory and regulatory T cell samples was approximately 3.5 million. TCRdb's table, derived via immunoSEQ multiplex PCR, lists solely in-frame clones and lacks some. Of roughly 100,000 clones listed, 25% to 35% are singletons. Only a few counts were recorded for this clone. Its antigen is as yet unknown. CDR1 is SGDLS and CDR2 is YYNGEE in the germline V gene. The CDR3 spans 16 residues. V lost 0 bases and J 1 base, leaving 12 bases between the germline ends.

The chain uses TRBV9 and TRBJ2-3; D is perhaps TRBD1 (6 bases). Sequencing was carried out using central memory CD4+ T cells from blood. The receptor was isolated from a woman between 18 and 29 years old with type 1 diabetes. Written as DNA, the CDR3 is TGTGCCAGCAGCGTAGATGAGGGGGTGGGCACAGATACGCAGTATTTT. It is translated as CASSVDEGVGTDTQYF.